Listed below are T cell receptor beta chains from one sample, sequenced in a study of T cell responses to AZD1222 COVID-19 vaccine. Profiled with immunoSEQ multiplex PCR; TCRdb holds only in-frame clones, not every one. The table records over 150,000 clones, over 85% of them present only once. The sequenced sample was peripheral blood, obtained 28 days after the second dose of the MenACWY control vaccine. The receptors here all came from an adult who received the MenACWY meningococcal vaccine as a control. The CDR3 runs from the conserved cysteine through the conserved F or W. Fields, in order: clone size, J gene, D gene, V gene, CDR3 length, CDR3 protein, CDR3 DNA. D genes are given only for firm matches. Rows give clone size only sometimes, using once, few, many, or a class for an expanded clone.

NA,TRBJ2-5,NA,TRBV12-3/TRBV12-4,11,CASSFGETQYF,TGTGCCAGCAGTTTTGGCGAGACCCAGTACTTC
NA,TRBJ2-2,NA,TRBV6-6,15,CASTQIGRNTGELFF,TGTGCCAGCACCCAAATCGGTAGGAACACCGGGGAGCTGTTTTTT
NA,TRBJ2-1,NA,TRBV12-5,14,CASGLRIGLNEQFF,TGTGCTAGTGGTTTGCGGATCGGTTTAAATGAGCAGTTCTTC
NA,TRBJ1-2,NA,TRBV11-2,13,CASSPSTNYGYTF,TGTGCCAGCAGCCCCTCGACTAACTATGGCTACACCTTC
NA,TRBJ1-4,TRBD1,TRBV28,15,CASSPGDRLNEKLFF,TGTGCCAGCAGTCCGGGGGACAGACTCAATGAAAAACTGTTTTTT
NA,TRBJ2-5,NA,TRBV7-9,13,CASRTGPGETQYF,TGTGCCAGCAGAACAGGGCCGGGGGAGACCCAGTACTTC
few,TRBJ2-5,NA,TRBV18,13,CASSPGQGETQYF,TGTGCCAGCTCACCAGGGCAAGGAGAGACCCAGTACTTC
NA,TRBJ1-4,NA,TRBV20-1,15,CSASLPREGTEKLFF,TGCAGTGCTAGTCTCCCTCGGGAGGGGACTGAAAAACTGTTTTTT
NA,TRBJ1-2,NA,TRBV18,14,CASSPTADAYGYTF,TGTGCCAGCTCACCGACGGCAGATGCTTATGGCTACACCTTC
NA,TRBJ1-1,TRBD1,TRBV6-5,13,CASTQFRGTEAFF,TGTGCCAGCACTCAATTCAGGGGGACTGAAGCTTTCTTT
NA,TRBJ2-5,TRBD1,TRBV6-5,14,CASSRDRGVKTQYF,TGTGCCAGCAGCCGGGACAGGGGGGTGAAGACCCAGTACTTC
NA,TRBJ1-6,TRBD1,TRBV3-1/TRBV3-2,14,CASSHRGDNSPLHF,TGTGCCAGCAGCCACAGGGGGGATAATTCACCCCTCCACTTT
NA,TRBJ2-3,NA,TRBV28,15,CASSSPSPGTDTQYF,TGTGCCAGCAGTTCCCCCTCACCCGGCACAGATACGCAGTATTTT
NA,TRBJ1-2,NA,TRBV7-8,16,CASSLEYRVGNYGYTF,TGTGCCAGCAGCTTAGAATACAGGGTCGGTAACTATGGCTACACCTTC
NA,TRBJ2-3,TRBD2,TRBV29-1,17,CSVEMNRLAGVADTQYF,TGCAGCGTTGAGATGAACCGACTAGCGGGGGTAGCAGATACGCAGTATTTT
NA,TRBJ1-1,TRBD1,TRBV11-2,14,CASSWGQTNTEAFF,TGTGCCAGCAGCTGGGGACAGACAAACACTGAAGCTTTCTTT
NA,TRBJ2-1,NA,TRBV11-3,12,CASRTVLHEQFF,TGTGCCAGCAGGACAGTCCTTCATGAGCAGTTCTTC
NA,TRBJ2-2,NA,TRBV3-1/TRBV3-2,17,CASSPVRDWSNTGELFF,TGTGCCAGCAGCCCCGTCCGGGACTGGTCGAACACCGGGGAGCTGTTTTTT
NA,TRBJ1-1,NA,TRBV7-9,13,CASSSLMNTEAFF,TGTGCCAGCAGCTCACTAATGAACACTGAAGCTTTCTTT
NA,TRBJ2-7,NA,TRBV5-6,12,CASSLGQYEQYF,TGTGCCAGCAGCTTGGGGCAATACGAGCAGTACTTC
NA,TRBJ2-3,NA,TRBV6-1,12,CASSELRDTQYF,TGTGCCAGCAGTGAACTCCGGGATACGCAGTATTTT
NA,TRBJ2-5,NA,TRBV27,17,CASKPKLTTWGGETQYF,TGTGCCAGCAAACCCAAGTTAACCACTTGGGGTGGCGAGACCCAGTACTTC
once,TRBJ1-5,NA,TRBV5-5,15,CASRMTDFSNQPQHF,TGTGCCAGCAGGATGACAGACTTTAGCAATCAGCCCCAGCATTTT
NA,TRBJ1-2,TRBD1,TRBV3-1/TRBV3-2,14,CASSPTGGGDGYTF,TGTGCCAGCAGCCCGACAGGGGGAGGGGATGGCTACACCTTC
NA,TRBJ2-5,NA,TRBV3-1/TRBV3-2,13,CASSPPMEETQYF,TGTGCCAGCAGCCCTCCGATGGAAGAGACCCAGTACTTC
once,TRBJ1-2,NA,TRBV20-1,11,CSASFGRGYTF,TGCAGTGCTAGTTTCGGACGGGGCTACACCTTC